These 28 T cell receptor beta chains were sequenced from one sample in a study of blood T cell repertoires in COVID-19. Clones were read by immunoSEQ multiplex PCR, and TCRdb kept only the in-frame ones, dropping some. Of over 150,000 clones listed, approximately 85% are singletons. Material for sequencing was PBMCs or T cells enriched from blood (not recorded which). These receptors originate from a middle-aged man who had recovered from COVID-19.

The count of this clone is one. The chain couples TRBV7-8 to TRBJ2-2; 7 bases map to TRBD2. Germline V gene data show CDR1 as SGHVS and CDR2 as FQNEAQ. Trimming removed 2 bases from V and 2 bases from J; junction bases left unmatched: 5. The CDR3 consists of 16 residues. In nucleotides, the CDR3 is TGTGCCAGCAGCTTAATTAGCGGGTTAAACACCGGGGAGCTGTTTTTT. Residues: CASSLISGLNTGELFF.

The chain has TRBV18 and TRBJ2-7; D not resolved. Per the germline V gene, CDR1 is KGHSH and CDR2 is LQKENI. The V gene lost 1 base and the J gene lost 5 bases, with 12 bases spanning the gap. This CDR3 region has 14 residues. The CDR3 spells CASSPREELDEQYV. In DNA, the CDR3 is TGTGCCAGCTCACCACGTGAGGAACTGGACGAGCAGTACGTC.

The rearrangement uses TRBV19 and TRBJ2-1; 12 bases align to TRBD2. V lost 5 bases and J lost 0; bases outside the gene matches: 5. The CDR3 runs to 17 residues. The germline gives CDR1 LNHDA, CDR2 SQIVND (reference sequence). DNA of the CDR3: TGTGCCAGTAGTCCACTAGCGGGAGGCCTCTCCTACAATGAGCAGTTCTTC. Translated, it gives CASSPLAGGLSYNEQFF.

The chain links TRBV5-1 to TRBJ1-1, with D hard to call. Trimming shortened V by 2 bases and J by 4 bases, and 9 bases separated the two germline ends. The germline V gene encodes CDR1 SGHRS and CDR2 YFSETQ. CDR3 length equals 13 residues. CDR3 amino acids: CASSLYGSTEAFF. The CDR3 DNA follows: TGCGCCAGCAGCTTATATGGGAGCACTGAAGCTTTCTTT.

This clone occurred a few times. The chain is built from TRBV12-3 or TRBV12-4 and TRBJ1-6; 7 bases match TRBD1. The V gene end was trimmed by 6 bases and the J gene end by 10 bases; junction bases not matched to a gene: 6. The CDR3 runs to 13 residues. The CDR3 loop is CASSLGQDSPLHF. CDR3 DNA: TGTGCCAGCAGCCTCGGACAGGACTCACCCCTCCACTTT.

This clone was seen more than once but under ten times. The genes are TRBV7-3 and TRBJ1-6, with D hard to call. Germline values: CDR1 SGHTA, CDR2 FQGTGA. Trimming left V 3 bases short and J 12 bases short, with 12 bases between. CDR3 length equals 13 residues. CDR3 protein: CASSFQVGEPLHF. The DNA of the CDR3 is TGTGCCAGCAGCTTTCAAGTGGGCGAACCCCTCCACTTT.

A few counts support this clone. The chain has TRBV28 and TRBJ2-1; TRBD2 might be the D (5 bases). Trimming removed 3 bases from V and 6 bases from J, with 9 bases in between. Germline CDR1 MDHEN, CDR2 SYDVKM. The CDR3 contains 13 residues. CDR3 protein: CASSFGSVNEQFF. Here the CDR3 DNA reads TGTGCCAGCAGTTTTGGTAGCGTCAATGAGCAGTTCTTC.

This chain connects TRBV5-4 to TRBJ2-3, with 9 bases that match TRBD1. Trimming removed 4 bases from V and 3 bases from J; junction bases left unmatched: 6. Germline V gene sequence: CDR1 SGHNT, CDR2 YYREEE (reference sequence). The CDR3 sequence is 15 residues long. CDR3 residues: CASSPGQGETDTQYF. CDR3 bases: TGTGCCAGCAGCCCGGGACAGGGAGAGACAGATACGCAGTATTTT.

This chain links TRBV7-9 with TRBJ2-1, with TRBD2 matching 14 bases. The CDR3 consists of 15 residues. The V and J ends lost 6 bases and 7 bases, in that order; junction bases with no gene match: 5. Germline V gene lookup returns CDR1 SEHNR and CDR2 FQNEAQ (reference sequence). The CDR3 nucleotides read TGTGCCAGCAGAACGGGACTAGCGGGAGCTAATGAGCAGTTCTTC. Encoded protein: CASRTGLAGANEQFF.

The chain is built from TRBV6-6 and TRBJ2-1; 14 nucleotides match TRBD2. This CDR3 is built from 14 residues. V gave up 2 bases and J gave up 9 bases; unmatched junction bases: 0. Germline CDR1 reads MNHNY; CDR2 reads SVGAGI (reference sequence). In DNA form, the CDR3 reads TGTGCCAGCAGTTACGGGACTAGCGGGAGTGAGCAGTTCTTC. It encodes CASSYGTSGSEQFF.

The rearrangement uses TRBV11-3 and TRBJ2-2; D gene uncertain. The ends were cut back, 5 bases at V and 4 bases at J, with 11 bases in the middle. Germline V gene data show CDR1 as SGHNT and CDR2 as YENEEA. The CDR3 runs 14 residues. CDR3 sequence (DNA): TGTGCCAGCAGCGTTTTCTCGGGCACCGGGGAGCTGTTTTTT. It specifies CASSVFSGTGELFF.

Here the CDR3 reads CASVNFFGIAGFGGELFF. The CDR3 nucleotides are TGTGCCAGCGTAAACTTCTTCGGGATAGCGGGATTTGGCGGGGAGCTGTTTTTT. The V gene is TRBV2, the J gene TRBJ2-2; the match to TRBD2 covers 8 bases. Germline trimming cut 8 bases from V and 7 bases from J; bases unmatched to any gene: 21. CDR1 and CDR2 from the germline V gene are SNHLY and FYNNEI. CDR3 size: 18 residues.

This chain joins TRBV6-5 and TRBJ2-6, with D hard to call. V lost 2 bases to trimming and J lost 2 bases, with 10 bases between them. Per the germline V gene, CDR1 is MNHEY and CDR2 is SVGAGI. The CDR3 loop spans 16 amino acids. The CDR3 sequence: CASSYIPTPGANVLTF. CDR3 bases: TGTGCCAGCAGTTACATCCCTACCCCTGGGGCCAACGTCCTGACTTTC.

This chain uses TRBV27 with TRBJ2-2, with 7 bases lining up with TRBD1. The V segment lost 5 bases and the J segment 3 bases; nucleotides outside the gene matches: 3. This CDR3 has 14 residues. Germline V lookup: CDR1 MNHEY, CDR2 SMNVEV (reference sequence). The CDR3 here is CASSVTGYTGELFF. The CDR3 DNA follows: TGTGCCAGCAGTGTGACAGGGTACACCGGGGAGCTGTTTTTT.

The chain couples TRBV19 to TRBJ1-1, with a possible D match to TRBD1 (6 bases). This CDR3 has 13 residues. Trimming left V 7 bases short and J 10 bases short, with 19 bases between. CDR1 LNHDA and CDR2 SQIVND come from the germline V gene (reference sequence). The CDR3 DNA follows: TGTGCCAGTATTCTTACAGGGCAATCCCCAGCTTTCTTT. It translates to CASILTGQSPAFF.

The genes are TRBV3-1 (or the pseudogene TRBV3-2) and TRBJ1-2; 7 nucleotides line up with TRBD1. From germline, CDR1 is LGHDT and CDR2 YNNKEL (reference sequence). V dropped 0 bases and J dropped 7; count of bases not matched to a gene: 5. The CDR3 has 14 amino acids. DNA of the CDR3: TGTGCCAGCAGCCAAGATTGGGCAGGGGGTGGCTACACCTTC. The encoded protein is CASSQDWAGGGYTF.

The table lists this clone with a few counts. The rearrangement uses TRBV21-1 and TRBJ1-1. TRBV21-1 is shown as a pseudogene. The CDR3 is 17 residues long. The CDR3 coding sequence is TGTGCCAGCAGCAAACCAGGTTTAGCGCCGAAGAACACTGAAGCTTTCTTT. Translation gives CASSKPGLAPKNTEAFF.

J is TRBJ1-2 and V is TRBV27; 8 nucleotides align to TRBD1. The trim removed 4 bases at V and 4 bases at J, leaving 17 bases unmatched. This CDR3 is built from 18 residues. Germline CDR1 MNHEY, CDR2 SMNVEV (reference sequence). This chain's CDR3 is CASSWTGTGAAQSYGYTF. The DNA of the CDR3 is TGTGCCAGCAGTTGGACAGGGACAGGAGCAGCCCAGTCCTATGGCTACACCTTC.

CDR3 coding DNA: TGCGCCAGCAGCGTGTCCGGGAGGGGAGAGACCCAGTACTTC. It translates to CASSVSGRGETQYF. The V gene is TRBV4-1, the J gene TRBJ2-5; 8 bases line up with TRBD2. V trimming: 5 bases; J trimming: 4 bases; junction bases outside the gene matches: 6. The length of the CDR3 is 14 residues. The germline V gene encodes CDR1 MGHRA and CDR2 YSYEKL.

This chain connects TRBV4-2 to TRBJ1-1; no clear D gene. Germline V gene data show CDR1 as LGHNA and CDR2 as YNFKEQ. V was trimmed by 4 bases and J by 2 bases, leaving 17 bases between them. The CDR3 has 16 amino acids. CDR3 region: CASSLWASGFNTEAFF. CDR3 sequence (DNA): TGTGCCAGCAGCCTCTGGGCCAGCGGGTTCAACACTGAAGCTTTCTTT.

The rearrangement joins TRBV4-3 to TRBJ2-1; no reliable D call. Germline CDR1 reads LGHNA; CDR2 reads YSLEER. Trimming cost V 0 bases and J 5 bases, with 8 bases left between them. The CDR3 covers 14 residues. DNA for the CDR3: TGCGCCAGCAGCCAAGATTTCCGCGACAATGAGCAGTTCTTC. It encodes CASSQDFRDNEQFF.

The genes are TRBV21-1 and TRBJ2-7; TRBD1 reflects the table's D call only, with no check against the DNA. TRBV21-1 is a documented pseudogene. CDR3 size: 15 residues. The CDR3: CASSKKGQGVGEQYF. As DNA, the CDR3 is TGTGCCAGCAGCAAAAAAGGACAGGGGGTCGGCGAGCAGTACTTC.

The J gene is TRBJ2-2, the V gene TRBV9; D remains unclear. The CDR3 is 19 amino acids. V was cut by 1 base and J by 0 bases, with 19 bases left in between. Per the germline V gene, CDR1 is SGDLS and CDR2 is YYNGEE. The CDR3 is CASSVYSGPMVTNTGELFF. In DNA, the CDR3 is TGTGCCAGCAGCGTATATAGTGGGCCAATGGTCACGAACACCGGGGAGCTGTTTTTT.

The chain carries TRBV5-4 and TRBJ2-1, with a weak D call TRBD1 (8 bases). Germline-derived CDR1 and CDR2 are SGHNT and YYREEE (reference sequence). The CDR3 has 17 residues. Trimming took 0 bases from V and 0 from J, leaving 13 bases between them. CDR3 amino acids: CASSLDRGGSSYNEQFF. Written as DNA, the CDR3 is TGTGCCAGCAGCTTGGACAGGGGGGGGAGCTCCTACAATGAGCAGTTCTTC.

This chain uses TRBV27 with TRBJ1-1; 11 bases fit TRBD1. The CDR3 totals 15 residues. The V segment lost 6 bases and the J segment 5 bases; nucleotides outside the gene matches: 8. Germline CDR1 is MNHEY and CDR2 is SMNVEV (reference sequence). In DNA, the CDR3 is TGTGCCAGCAGACACCTCGGGACAGGGGGTACTGAAGCTTTCTTT. Protein product: CASRHLGTGGTEAFF.

The V gene is TRBV7-2, the J gene TRBJ2-7; tentative D call: TRBD2 (6 bases). Trimming shortened V by 1 base and J by 4 bases, and 14 bases separated the two germline ends. The germline V gene has CDR1 SGHTA and CDR2 FQGNSA. The CDR3 spans 15 residues. CDR3: CASSLVAADGYEQYF. As DNA, the CDR3 is TGTGCCAGCAGCTTAGTAGCGGCTGACGGGTACGAGCAGTACTTC.

The chain uses TRBV27 and TRBJ2-1, with TRBD2 matching over 12 bases. The CDR3 has 16 residues. The trim removed 4 bases at V and 9 bases at J, leaving 10 bases unmatched. From germline, CDR1 is MNHEY and CDR2 SMNVEV (reference sequence). The CDR3 DNA reads as TGTGCCAGCAGTTCGAAACTAGCGGGGGGAGTCGGTGAGCAGTTCTTC. This gives the protein CASSSKLAGGVGEQFF.

This chain uses TRBV3-1 (or the pseudogene TRBV3-2) with TRBJ2-7; D is perhaps TRBD1 (6 bases). The V and J ends lost 10 bases and 4 bases respectively, with 17 bases between them. This CDR3 spans 13 amino acids. CDR1 LGHDT and CDR2 YNNKEL come from the germline V gene (reference sequence). CDR3 sequence (DNA): TGTGCCACCCAAAACCTGGGGGCGTACGAGCAGTACTTC. The encoded protein is CATQNLGAYEQYF.